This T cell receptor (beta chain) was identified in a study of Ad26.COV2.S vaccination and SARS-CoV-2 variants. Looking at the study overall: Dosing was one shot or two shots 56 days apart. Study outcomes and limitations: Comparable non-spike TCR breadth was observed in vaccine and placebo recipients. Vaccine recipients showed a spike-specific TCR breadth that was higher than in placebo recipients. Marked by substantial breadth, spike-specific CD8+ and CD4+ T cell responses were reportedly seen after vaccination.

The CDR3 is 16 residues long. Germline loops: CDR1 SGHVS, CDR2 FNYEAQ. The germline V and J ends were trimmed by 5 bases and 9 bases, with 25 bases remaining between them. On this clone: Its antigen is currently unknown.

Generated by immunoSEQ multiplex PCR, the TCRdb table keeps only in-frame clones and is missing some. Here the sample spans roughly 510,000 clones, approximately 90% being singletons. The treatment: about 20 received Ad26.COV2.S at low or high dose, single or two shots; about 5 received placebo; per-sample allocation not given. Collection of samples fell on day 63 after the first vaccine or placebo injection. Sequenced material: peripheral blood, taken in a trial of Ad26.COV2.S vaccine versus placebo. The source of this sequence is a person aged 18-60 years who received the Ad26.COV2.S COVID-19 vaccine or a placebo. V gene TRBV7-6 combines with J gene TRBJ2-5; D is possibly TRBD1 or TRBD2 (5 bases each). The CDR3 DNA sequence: TGTGCCAGCAGCCCCGCGCCCGGGACCCCCAATGGGGCCCAGTACTTC. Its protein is CASSPAPGTPNGAQYF.